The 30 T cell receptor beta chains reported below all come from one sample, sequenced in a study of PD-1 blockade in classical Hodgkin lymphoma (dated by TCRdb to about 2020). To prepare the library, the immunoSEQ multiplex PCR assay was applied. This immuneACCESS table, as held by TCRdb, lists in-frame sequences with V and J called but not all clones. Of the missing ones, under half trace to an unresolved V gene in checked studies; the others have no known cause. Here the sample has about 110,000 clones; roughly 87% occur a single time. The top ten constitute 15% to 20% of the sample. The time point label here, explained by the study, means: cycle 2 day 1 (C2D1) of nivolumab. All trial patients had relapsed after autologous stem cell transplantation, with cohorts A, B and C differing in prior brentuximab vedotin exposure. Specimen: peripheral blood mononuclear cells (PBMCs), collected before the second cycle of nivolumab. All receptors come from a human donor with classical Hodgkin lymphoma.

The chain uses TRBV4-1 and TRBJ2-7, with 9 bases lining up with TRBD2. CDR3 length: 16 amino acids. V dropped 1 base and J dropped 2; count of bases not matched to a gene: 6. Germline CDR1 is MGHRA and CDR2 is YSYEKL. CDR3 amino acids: CASSQAVSSGAYEQYF. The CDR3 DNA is TGCGCCAGCAGCCAAGCCGTTTCTAGCGGGGCCTACGAGCAGTACTTC.

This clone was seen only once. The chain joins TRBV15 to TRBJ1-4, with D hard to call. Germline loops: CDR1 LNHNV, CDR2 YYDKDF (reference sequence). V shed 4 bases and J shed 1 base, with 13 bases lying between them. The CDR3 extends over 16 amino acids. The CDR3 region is CATSNTPVITNEKLFF. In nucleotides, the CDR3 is TGTGCCACCAGCAACACCCCGGTGATAACTAATGAAAAACTGTTTTTT.

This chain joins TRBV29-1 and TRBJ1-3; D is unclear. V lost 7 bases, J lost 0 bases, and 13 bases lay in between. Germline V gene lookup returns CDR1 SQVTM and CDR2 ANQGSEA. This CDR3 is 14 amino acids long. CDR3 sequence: CSAQTPNSGNTIYF. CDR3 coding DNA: TGCAGCGCCCAAACACCAAACTCTGGAAACACCATATATTTT.

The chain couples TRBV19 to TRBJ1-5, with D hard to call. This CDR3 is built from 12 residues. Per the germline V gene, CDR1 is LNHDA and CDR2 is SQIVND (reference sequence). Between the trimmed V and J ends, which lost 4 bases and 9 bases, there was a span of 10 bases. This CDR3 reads CASSKRPPPQHF. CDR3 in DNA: TGTGCCAGTAGTAAAAGGCCGCCGCCCCAGCATTTT.

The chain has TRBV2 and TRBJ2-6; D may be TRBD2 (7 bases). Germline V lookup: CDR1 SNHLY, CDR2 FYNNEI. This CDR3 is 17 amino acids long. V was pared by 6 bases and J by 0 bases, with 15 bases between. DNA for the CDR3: TGTGCCAGCAGCCCTGGGGGGGCCTTCTCTGGGGCCAACGTCCTGACTTTC. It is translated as CASSPGGAFSGANVLTF.

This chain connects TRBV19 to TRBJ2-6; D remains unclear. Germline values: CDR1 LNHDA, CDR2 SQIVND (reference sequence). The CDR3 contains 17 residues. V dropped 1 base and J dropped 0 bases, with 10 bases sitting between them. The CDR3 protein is CASSIGVRTSGANVLTF. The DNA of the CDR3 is TGTGCCAGTAGTATAGGAGTACGGACCTCTGGGGCCAACGTCCTGACTTTC. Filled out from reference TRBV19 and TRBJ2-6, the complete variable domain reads DGGITQSPKYLFRKEGQNVTLSCEQNLNHDAMYWYRQDPGQGLRLIYYSQIVNDFQKGDIAEGYSVSREKKESFPLTVTSAQKNPTAFYLCASSIGVRTSGANVLTFGAGSRLTVL.

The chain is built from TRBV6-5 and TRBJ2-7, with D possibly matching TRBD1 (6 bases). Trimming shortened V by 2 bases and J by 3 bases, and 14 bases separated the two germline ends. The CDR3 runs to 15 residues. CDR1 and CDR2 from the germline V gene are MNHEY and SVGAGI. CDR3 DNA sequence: TGTGCCAGCAGTTACGGGGGCGAAAGGAACTACGAGCAGTACTTC. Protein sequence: CASSYGGERNYEQYF.

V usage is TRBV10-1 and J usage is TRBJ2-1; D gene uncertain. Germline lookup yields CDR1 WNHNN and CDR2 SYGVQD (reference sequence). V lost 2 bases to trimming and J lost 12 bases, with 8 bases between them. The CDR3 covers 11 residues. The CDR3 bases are TGCGCCAGCAGTGAGGGGTTCGGGCAGTTCTTC. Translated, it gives CASSEGFGQFF.

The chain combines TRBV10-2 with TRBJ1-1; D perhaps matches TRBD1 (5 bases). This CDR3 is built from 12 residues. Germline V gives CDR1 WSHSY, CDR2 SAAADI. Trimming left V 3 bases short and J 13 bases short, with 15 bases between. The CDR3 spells CASSDQGLKVFF. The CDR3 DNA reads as TGCGCCAGCAGTGACCAGGGTTTGAAGGTTTTCTTT.

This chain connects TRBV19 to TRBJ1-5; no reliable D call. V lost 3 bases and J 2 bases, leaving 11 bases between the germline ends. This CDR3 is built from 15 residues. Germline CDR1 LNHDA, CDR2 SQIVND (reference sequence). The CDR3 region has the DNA TGTGCCAGTAGTATTGGACCGTCTGGCAATCAGCCCCAGCATTTT. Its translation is CASSIGPSGNQPQHF.

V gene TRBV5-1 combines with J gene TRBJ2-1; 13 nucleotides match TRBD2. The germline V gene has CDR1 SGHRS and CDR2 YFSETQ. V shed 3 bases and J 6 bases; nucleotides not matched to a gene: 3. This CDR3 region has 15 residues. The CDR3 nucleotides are TGCGCCAGCAGCTGGACTAGCGGGAGTGGCAATGAGCAGTTCTTC. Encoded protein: CASSWTSGSGNEQFF.

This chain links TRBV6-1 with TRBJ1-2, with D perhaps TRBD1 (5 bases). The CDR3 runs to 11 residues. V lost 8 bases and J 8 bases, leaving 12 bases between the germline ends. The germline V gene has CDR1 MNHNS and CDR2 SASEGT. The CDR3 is CASGWTLGYTF. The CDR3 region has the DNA TGTGCCAGCGGGTGGACACTCGGCTACACCTTC.

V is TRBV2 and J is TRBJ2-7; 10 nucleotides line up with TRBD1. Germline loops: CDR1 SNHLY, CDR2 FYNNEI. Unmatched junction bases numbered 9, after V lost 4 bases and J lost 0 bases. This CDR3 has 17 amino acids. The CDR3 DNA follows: TGTGCCAGCAGTGTAGGGACAGGGGAAGGAAACTCCTACGAGCAGTACTTC. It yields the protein CASSVGTGEGNSYEQYF.

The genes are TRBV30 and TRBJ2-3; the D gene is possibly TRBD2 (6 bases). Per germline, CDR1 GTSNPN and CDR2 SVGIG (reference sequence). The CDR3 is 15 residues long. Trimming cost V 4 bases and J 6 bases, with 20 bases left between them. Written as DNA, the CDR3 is TGTGCCTGGAAGACCGGGGACTCCCAGACGGATACGCAGTATTTT. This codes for CAWKTGDSQTDTQYF.

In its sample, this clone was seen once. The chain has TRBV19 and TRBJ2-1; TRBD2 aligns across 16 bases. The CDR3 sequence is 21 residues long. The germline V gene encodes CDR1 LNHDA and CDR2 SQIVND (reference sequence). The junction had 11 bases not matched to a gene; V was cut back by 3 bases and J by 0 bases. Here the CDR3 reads CASSMGAPGLAGGPSYNEQFF. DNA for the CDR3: TGTGCCAGTAGTATGGGGGCACCGGGACTAGCGGGAGGGCCCTCCTACAATGAGCAGTTCTTC.

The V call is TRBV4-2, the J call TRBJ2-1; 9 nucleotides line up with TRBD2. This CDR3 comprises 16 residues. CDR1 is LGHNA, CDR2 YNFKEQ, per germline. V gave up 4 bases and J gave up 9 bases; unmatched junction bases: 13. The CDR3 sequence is CASSPEELAGSLEQFF. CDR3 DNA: TGTGCCAGCAGCCCTGAAGAGCTAGCGGGATCTCTTGAGCAGTTCTTC.

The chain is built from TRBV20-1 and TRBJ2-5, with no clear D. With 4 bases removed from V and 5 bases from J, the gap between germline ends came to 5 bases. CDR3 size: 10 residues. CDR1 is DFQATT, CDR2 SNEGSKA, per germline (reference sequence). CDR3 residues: CSATSETQYF. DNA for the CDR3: TGCAGTGCTACTTCGGAGACCCAGTACTTC.

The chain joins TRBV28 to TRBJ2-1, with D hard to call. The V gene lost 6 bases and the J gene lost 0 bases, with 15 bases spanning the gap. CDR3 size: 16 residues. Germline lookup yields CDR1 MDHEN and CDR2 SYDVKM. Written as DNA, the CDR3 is TGTGCCAGCAGCCTCCCGCCTGGGCTCTCCTACAATGAGCAGTTCTTC. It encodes CASSLPPGLSYNEQFF.

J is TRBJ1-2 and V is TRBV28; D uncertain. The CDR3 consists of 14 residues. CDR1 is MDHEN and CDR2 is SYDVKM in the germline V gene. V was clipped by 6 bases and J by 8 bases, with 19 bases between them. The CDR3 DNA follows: TGTGCCAGCAGACGTGAAGGGATAACTAAAGGCTACACCTTC. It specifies CASRREGITKGYTF.

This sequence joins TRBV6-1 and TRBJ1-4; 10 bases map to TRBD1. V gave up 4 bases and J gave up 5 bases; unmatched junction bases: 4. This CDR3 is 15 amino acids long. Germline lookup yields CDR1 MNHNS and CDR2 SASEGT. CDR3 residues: CASSARTGGNEKLFF. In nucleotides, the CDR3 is TGTGCCAGCAGTGCGAGGACAGGGGGGAATGAAAAACTGTTTTTT.

CDR3 nucleotide sequence: TGTGCCAGCAGCCCCGGGACGGATTACGAGCAGTACTTC. Residues: CASSPGTDYEQYF. The chain carries TRBV27 and TRBJ2-7; D possibly matches TRBD1 or TRBD2 (5 bases each). The CDR3 length is 13 residues. CDR1 and CDR2 from the germline V gene are MNHEY and SMNVEV (reference sequence). V was pared by 6 bases and J by 4 bases, with 13 bases between.

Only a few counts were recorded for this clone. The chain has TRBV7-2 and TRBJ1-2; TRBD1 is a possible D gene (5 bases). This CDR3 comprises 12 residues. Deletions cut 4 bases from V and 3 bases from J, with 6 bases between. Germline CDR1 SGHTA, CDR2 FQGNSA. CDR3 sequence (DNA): TGTGCCAGCAGCTCGGGGGACTATGGCTACACCTTC. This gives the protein CASSSGDYGYTF.

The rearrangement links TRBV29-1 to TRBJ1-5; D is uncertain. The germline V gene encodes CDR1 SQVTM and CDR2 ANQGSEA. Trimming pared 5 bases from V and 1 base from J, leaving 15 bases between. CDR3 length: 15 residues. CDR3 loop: CSVRLDDASNQPQHF. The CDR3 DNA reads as TGCAGCGTTCGCTTGGACGATGCAAGCAATCAGCCCCAGCATTTT.

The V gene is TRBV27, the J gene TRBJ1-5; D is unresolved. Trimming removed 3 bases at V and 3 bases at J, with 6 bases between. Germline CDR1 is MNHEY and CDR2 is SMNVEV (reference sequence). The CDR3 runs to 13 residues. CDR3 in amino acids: CASSFGFNQPQHF. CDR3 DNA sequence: TGTGCCAGCAGTTTCGGCTTCAATCAGCCCCAGCATTTT.

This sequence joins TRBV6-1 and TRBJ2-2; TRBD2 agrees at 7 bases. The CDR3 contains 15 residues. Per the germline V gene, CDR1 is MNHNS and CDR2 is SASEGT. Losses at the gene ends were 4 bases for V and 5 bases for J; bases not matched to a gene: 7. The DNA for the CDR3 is TGTGCCAGCAGTGGAAGACTAGCCTTTACCGGGGAGCTGTTTTTT. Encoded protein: CASSGRLAFTGELFF.

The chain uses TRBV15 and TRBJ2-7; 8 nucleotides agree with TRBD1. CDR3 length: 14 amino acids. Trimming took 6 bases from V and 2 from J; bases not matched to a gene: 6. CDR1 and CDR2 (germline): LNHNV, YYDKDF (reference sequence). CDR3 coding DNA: TGTGCCACCAGAAATACAGGGGGGCCCTACGAGCAGTACTTC. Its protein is CATRNTGGPYEQYF.

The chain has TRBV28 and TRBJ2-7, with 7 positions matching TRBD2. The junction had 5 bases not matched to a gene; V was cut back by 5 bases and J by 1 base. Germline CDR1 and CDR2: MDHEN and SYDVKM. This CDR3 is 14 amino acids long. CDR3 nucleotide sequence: TGTGCCAGCAGTCCAAACGGGAGGTCCTACGAGCAGTACTTC. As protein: CASSPNGRSYEQYF.

CDR3 sequence (DNA): TGTGCCAGCAGCTTTGAGTCCGGCTCCTACGAGCAGTACTTC. It encodes CASSFESGSYEQYF. This chain uses TRBV5-5 with TRBJ2-7; D is undetermined. This CDR3 spans 14 amino acids. V lost 2 bases to trimming and J lost 0 bases, with 9 bases between them. Germline V gene lookup returns CDR1 SGHKS and CDR2 YYEKEE (reference sequence).

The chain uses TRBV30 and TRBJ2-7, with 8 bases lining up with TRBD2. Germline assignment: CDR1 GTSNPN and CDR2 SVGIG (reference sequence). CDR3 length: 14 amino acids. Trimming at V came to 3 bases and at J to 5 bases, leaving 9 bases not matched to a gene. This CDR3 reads CAWSRGAGVNEQYF. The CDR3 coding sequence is TGTGCCTGGAGCCGGGGAGCGGGAGTTAACGAGCAGTACTTC.

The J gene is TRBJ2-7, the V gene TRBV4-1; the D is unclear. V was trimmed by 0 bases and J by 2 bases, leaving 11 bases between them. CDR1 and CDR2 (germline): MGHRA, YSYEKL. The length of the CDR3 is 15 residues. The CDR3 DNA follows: TGCGCCAGCAGCCAAGACAATCCTGGGGCCTACGAGCAGTACTTC. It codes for CASSQDNPGAYEQYF.